The present T cell receptor beta chain was sequenced within a study of response to subunit inactivated influenza vaccine. General study results and limits: Each seasonal influenza vaccination recruits few new T cells, the authors suggested.

This clonotype was seen at least ten times. Its antigen is still unknown. Each CDR3 protein is one row after TCRdb ran MiXCR on the RT-PCR reads. The sample includes 650,000 to 800,000 distinct CDR3 sequences, about 14% of them seen just once. Trimming removed 1 base from V and 6 bases from J, with 16 bases in between. CDR1 is LGHDT and CDR2 is YNNKEL in the germline V gene (reference sequence). The CDR3 is made up of 15 amino acids. The sample here was PBMCs from blood, taken 14 days before vaccination. The rearrangement joins TRBV3-1 to TRBJ2-7; D gene ambiguous. The sequence was collected from a man in his fifties or sixties who received an inactivated influenza vaccine. The CDR3: CASSQGAASSSEQYF. The CDR3 region has the DNA TGTGCCAGCAGCCAAGGGGCGGCGTCTAGTAGCGAGCAGTACTTC.